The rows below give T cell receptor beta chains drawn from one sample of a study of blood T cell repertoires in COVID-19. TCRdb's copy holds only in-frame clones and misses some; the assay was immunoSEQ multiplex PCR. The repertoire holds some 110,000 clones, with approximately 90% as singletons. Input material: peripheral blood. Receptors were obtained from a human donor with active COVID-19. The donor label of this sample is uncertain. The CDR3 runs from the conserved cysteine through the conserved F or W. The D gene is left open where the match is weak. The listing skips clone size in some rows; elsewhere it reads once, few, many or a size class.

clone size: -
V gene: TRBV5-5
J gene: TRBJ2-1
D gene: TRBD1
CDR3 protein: CASSQDRSPYNEQFF
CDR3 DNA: TGTGCCAGCAGCCAGGACAGGAGCCCTTACAATGAGCAGTTCTTC

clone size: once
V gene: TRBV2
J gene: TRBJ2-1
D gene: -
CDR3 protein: CASKLSSYNEQFF
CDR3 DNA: TGTGCCAGCAAACTAAGTTCCTACAATGAGCAGTTCTTC

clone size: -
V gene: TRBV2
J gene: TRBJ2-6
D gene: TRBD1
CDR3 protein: CASSGQGAGANVLTF
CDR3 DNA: TGTGCCAGCAGTGGACAGGGGGCTGGGGCCAACGTCCTGACTTTC

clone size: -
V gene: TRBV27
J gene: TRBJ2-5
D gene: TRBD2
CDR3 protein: CASSSPRGLALSQETQYF
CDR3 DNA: TGTGCCAGCAGTTCCCCCAGAGGACTAGCTCTGTCCCAAGAGACCCAGTACTTC

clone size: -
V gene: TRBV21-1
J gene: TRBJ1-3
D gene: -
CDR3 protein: CASSKQNRVRNTIYF
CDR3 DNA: TGTGCCAGCAGCAAACAAAACAGGGTAAGGAACACCATATATTTT

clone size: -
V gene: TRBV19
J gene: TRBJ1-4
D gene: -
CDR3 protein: CASSAVLNEKLFF
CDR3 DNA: TGTGCCAGTAGCGCAGTCTTGAATGAAAAACTGTTTTTT

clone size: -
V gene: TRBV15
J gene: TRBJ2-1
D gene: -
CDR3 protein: CATSRGGGGEFSSDEQFF
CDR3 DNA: TGTGCCACCAGCAGAGGCGGAGGAGGGGAGTTCAGTTCCGATGAGCAGTTCTTC

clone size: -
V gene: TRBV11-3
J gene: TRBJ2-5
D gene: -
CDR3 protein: CASSLGVAFSYQETQYF
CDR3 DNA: TGTGCCAGCAGCTTAGGTGTGGCATTCTCCTACCAAGAGACCCAGTACTTC

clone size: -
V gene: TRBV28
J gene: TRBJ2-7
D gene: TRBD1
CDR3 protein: CASSLGTGDLQGEQYF
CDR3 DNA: TGTGCCAGCAGTTTAGGGACAGGTGATTTACAGGGCGAGCAGTACTTC

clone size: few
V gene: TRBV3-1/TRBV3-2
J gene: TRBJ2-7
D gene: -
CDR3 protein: CASSRQAQRGHEQYF
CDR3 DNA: TGTGCCAGCAGTCGACAGGCCCAACGGGGCCACGAGCAGTACTTC

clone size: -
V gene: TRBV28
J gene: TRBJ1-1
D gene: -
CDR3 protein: CASSLIYTEAFF
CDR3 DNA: TGTGCCAGCAGTTTAATATACACTGAAGCTTTCTTT

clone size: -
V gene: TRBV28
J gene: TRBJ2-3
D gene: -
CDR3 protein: CASSSNLRGPDTQYF
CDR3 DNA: TGTGCCAGCAGTTCGAACTTGCGGGGGCCAGATACGCAGTATTTT

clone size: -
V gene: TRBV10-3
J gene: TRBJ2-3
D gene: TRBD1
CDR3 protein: CAISPGTGGGGTDTQYF
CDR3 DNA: TGTGCCATCAGTCCCGGGACAGGAGGAGGTGGCACAGATACGCAGTATTTT

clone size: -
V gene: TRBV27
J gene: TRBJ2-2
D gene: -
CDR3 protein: CASSLYGNTGELFF
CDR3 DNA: TGTGCCAGCAGTTTATACGGGAACACCGGGGAGCTGTTTTTT

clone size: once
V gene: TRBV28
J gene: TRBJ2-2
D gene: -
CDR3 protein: CASSLVPIFAGELFF
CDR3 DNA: TGTGCCAGCAGTTTAGTACCTATTTTTGCCGGGGAGCTGTTTTTT

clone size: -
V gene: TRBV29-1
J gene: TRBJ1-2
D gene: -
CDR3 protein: CSVEVEAATNYGYTF
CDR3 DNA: TGCAGCGTTGAAGTAGAGGCGGCTACTAACTATGGCTACACCTTC

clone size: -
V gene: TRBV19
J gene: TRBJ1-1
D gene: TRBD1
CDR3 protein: CASRDRGVGTEAFF
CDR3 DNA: TGTGCCAGTAGGGACAGGGGAGTTGGCACTGAAGCTTTCTTT

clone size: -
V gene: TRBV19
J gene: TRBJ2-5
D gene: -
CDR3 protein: CASSIVHSRHRIVRETQYF
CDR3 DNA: TGTGCCAGTAGTATAGTTCATTCCCGTCACAGAATTGTGAGAGAGACCCAGTACTTC

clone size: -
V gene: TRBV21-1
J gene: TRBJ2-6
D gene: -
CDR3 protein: CASSIGTGRSGANVLTF
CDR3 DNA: TGTGCCAGCAGCATAGGGACAGGGAGGTCTGGGGCCAACGTCCTGACTTTC

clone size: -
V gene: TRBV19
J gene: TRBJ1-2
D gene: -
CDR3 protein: CASSTSSRVDGYTF
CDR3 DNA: TGTGCCAGTAGTACAAGTTCCAGGGTTGATGGCTACACCTTC

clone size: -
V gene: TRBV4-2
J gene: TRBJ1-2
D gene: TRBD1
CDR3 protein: CASSQTGGQVYGYTF
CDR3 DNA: TGTGCCAGCAGCCAAACCGGAGGACAGGTCTATGGCTACACCTTC

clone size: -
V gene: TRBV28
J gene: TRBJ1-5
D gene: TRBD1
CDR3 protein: CASRVAGTDNQPQHF
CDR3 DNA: TGTGCCAGCAGGGTAGCCGGGACAGACAATCAGCCCCAGCATTTT

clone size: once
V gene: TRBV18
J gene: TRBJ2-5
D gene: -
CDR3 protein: CASSPRINRDKDKETQYF
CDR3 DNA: TGTGCCAGCTCACCTCGTATCAACCGGGACAAGGATAAAGAGACCCAGTACTTC

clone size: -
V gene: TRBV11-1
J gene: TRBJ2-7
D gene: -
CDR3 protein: CASSWATEHYEQYF
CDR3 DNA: TGTGCCAGCAGCTGGGCGACAGAGCACTACGAGCAGTACTTC

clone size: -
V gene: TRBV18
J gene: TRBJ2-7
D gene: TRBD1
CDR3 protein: CASSLSGQRSSYEQYF
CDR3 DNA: TGTGCCAGCTCACTATCGGGACAGAGGAGCTCCTACGAGCAGTACTTC

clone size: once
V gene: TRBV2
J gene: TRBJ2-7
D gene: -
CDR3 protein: CASSDPGSPSGYEQYF
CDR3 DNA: TGTGCCAGCAGTGACCCCGGGAGCCCAAGCGGCTACGAGCAGTACTTC

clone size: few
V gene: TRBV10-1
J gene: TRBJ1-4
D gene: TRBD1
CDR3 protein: CARIHFGAGQLNEKLFF
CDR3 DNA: TGCGCCAGGATACACTTTGGCGCGGGACAGCTCAATGAAAAACTGTTTTTT

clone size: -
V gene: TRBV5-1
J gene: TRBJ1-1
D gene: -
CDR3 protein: CASRQGIVNTEAFF
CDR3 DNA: TGCGCCAGCAGACAGGGAATAGTGAACACTGAAGCTTTCTTT

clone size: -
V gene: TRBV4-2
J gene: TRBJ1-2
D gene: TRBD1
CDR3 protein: CASSQVGADRGYGYTF
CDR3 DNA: TGTGCCAGCAGCCAAGTTGGGGCGGACAGGGGCTATGGCTACACCTTC

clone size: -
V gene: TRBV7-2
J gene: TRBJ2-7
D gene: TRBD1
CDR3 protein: CASSSAGTGGYEQYF
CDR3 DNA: TGTGCCAGCAGCTCCGCCGGGACAGGAGGGTACGAGCAGTACTTC

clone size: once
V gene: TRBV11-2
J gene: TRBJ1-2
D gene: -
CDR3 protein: CASSLTPYSNYGYTF
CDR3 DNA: TGTGCCAGCAGCTTGACACCCTACTCTAACTATGGCTACACCTTC

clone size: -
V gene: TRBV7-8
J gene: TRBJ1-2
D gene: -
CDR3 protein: CASSAEHRVNYGYTF
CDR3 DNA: TGTGCCAGCAGCGCCGAACACAGGGTTAACTATGGCTACACCTTC

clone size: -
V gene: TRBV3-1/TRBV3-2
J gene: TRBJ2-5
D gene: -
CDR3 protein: CASSRDYQETQYF
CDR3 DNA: TGTGCCAGCAGCCGGGACTACCAAGAGACCCAGTACTTC

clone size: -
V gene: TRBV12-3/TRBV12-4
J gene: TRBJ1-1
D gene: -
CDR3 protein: CASTPGLEAFF
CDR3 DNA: TGTGCCAGCACTCCGGGACTAGAAGCTTTCTTT

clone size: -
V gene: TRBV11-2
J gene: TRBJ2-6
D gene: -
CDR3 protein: CASSSGLRLSGANVLTF
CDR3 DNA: TGTGCCAGCAGCTCCGGGTTGAGACTCTCTGGGGCCAACGTCCTGACTTTC

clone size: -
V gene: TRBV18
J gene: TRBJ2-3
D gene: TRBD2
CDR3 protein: CASSPLAATSGSMRGDTQYF
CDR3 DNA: TGTGCCAGCTCACCACTTGCGGCGACTAGCGGGTCGATGCGTGGAGATACGCAGTATTTT

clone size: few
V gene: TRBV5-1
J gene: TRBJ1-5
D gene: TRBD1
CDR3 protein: CASSPGQGGNQPQHF
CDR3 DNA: TGCGCCAGCAGCCCCGGACAGGGGGGCAATCAGCCCCAGCATTTT

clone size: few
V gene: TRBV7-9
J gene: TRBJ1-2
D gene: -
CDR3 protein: CASSSHRGLSYGYTF
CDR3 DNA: TGTGCCAGCAGCTCGCATCGAGGCCTGAGTTATGGCTACACCTTC

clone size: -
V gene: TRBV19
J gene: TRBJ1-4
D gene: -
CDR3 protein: CASSNGQIATNEKLFF
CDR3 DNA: TGTGCCAGTAGTAACGGACAGATTGCAACTAATGAAAAACTGTTTTTT

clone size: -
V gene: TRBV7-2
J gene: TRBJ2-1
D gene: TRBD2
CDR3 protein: CASRGLAGGQTYNEQFF
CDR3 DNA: TGTGCCAGCAGGGGACTAGCGGGGGGCCAGACCTACAATGAGCAGTTCTTC

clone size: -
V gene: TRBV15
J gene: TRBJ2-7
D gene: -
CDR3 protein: CATSRDSNSYEQYF
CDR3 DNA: TGTGCCACCAGCAGAGATAGCAACTCCTACGAGCAGTACTTC

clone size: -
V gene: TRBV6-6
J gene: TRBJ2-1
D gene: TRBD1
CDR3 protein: CASSTRTGLYNEQFF
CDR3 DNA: TGTGCCAGCAGTACTCGGACAGGCCTATACAATGAGCAGTTCTTC

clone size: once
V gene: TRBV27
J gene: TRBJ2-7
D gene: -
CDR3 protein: CASRNEIDSYRYEQYF
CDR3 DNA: TGTGCCAGCAGGAACGAAATCGACAGTTATCGCTACGAGCAGTACTTC

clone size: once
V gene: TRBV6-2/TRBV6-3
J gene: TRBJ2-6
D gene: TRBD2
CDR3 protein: CASSTGLAGTGANVLTF
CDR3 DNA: TGTGCCAGCAGTACGGGACTAGCGGGGACTGGGGCCAACGTCCTGACTTTC

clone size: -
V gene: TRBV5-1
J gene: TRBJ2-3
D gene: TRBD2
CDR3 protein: CASSLGLAGAIPSTDTQYF
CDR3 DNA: TGCGCCAGCAGCTTGGGTCTAGCGGGGGCCATCCCTAGCACAGATACGCAGTATTTT

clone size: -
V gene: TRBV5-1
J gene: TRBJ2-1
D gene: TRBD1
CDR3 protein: CASSLATGTGRDEQFF
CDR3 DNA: TGCGCCAGCAGCTTAGCCACCGGGACAGGCCGGGATGAGCAGTTCTTC

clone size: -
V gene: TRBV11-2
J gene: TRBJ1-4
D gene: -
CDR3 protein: CASRRTASGEKLFF
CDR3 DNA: TGTGCCAGCAGGAGGACGGCGTCGGGAGAAAAACTGTTTTTT